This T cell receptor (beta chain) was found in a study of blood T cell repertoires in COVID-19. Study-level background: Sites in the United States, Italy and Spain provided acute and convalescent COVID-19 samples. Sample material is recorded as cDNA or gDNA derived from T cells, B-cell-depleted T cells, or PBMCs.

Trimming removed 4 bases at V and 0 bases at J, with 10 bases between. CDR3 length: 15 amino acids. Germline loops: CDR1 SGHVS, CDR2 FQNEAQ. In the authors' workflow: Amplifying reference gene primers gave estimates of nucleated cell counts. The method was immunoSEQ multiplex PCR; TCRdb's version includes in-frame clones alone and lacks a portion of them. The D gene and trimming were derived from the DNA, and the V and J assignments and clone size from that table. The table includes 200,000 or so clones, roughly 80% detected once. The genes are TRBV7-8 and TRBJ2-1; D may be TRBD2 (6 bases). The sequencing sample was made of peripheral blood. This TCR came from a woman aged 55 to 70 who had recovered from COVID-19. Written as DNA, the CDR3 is TGTGCCAGCAGCTCTTCGGGGGTCTCCTACAATGAGCAGTTCTTC. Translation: CASSSSGVSYNEQFF.